The next 8 T cell receptor beta chains were all read from a single sample in a study of cytomegalovirus exposure and HLA in healthy donors (TCRdb year 2017). Libraries were prepared through the immunoSEQ multiplex PCR assay. A mixture of 60 forward primers for TCR Vbeta segments and 13 reverse primers for TCR Jbeta segments was used in the multiplex PCR. TCRdb took this table from immuneACCESS and kept in-frame rearrangements with V and J called. Such tables lack part of the clones; where checked against another copy, unresolved V genes explain under half of the gap, and the rest is unexplained. The sample table holds fewer than 200,000 clones, of which approximately 80% were seen once. The ten top clones hold approximately 2.9% of the sample. The material sequenced was PBMCs. These receptors came from a woman aged 40-49 years in good health and CMV-seropositive.

The CDR3: CAIGRGLDGYTF. CDR3 DNA: TGTGCCATAGGCAGGGGTTTGGATGGCTACACCTTC. The chain uses TRBV28 and TRBJ1-2; tentatively, D is TRBD1 (6 bases). CDR3 length equals 12 residues. V was clipped by 10 bases and J by 6 bases, with 15 bases between them. CDR1 and CDR2 (germline): MDHEN, SYDVKM.

The rearrangement uses TRBV5-1 and TRBJ1-2, with D perhaps TRBD1 (5 bases). Germline CDR1 and CDR2: SGHRS and YFSETQ. The V gene lost 0 bases and the J gene lost 0 bases, with 18 bases spanning the gap. The length of the CDR3 is 18 residues. CDR3 sequence (DNA): TGCGCCAGCAGCTTGGTATTGGCAGCGGGGCCTTCTAACTATGGCTACACCTTC. Protein sequence: CASSLVLAAGPSNYGYTF.

This chain connects TRBV6-6 to TRBJ2-3; 7 bases align to TRBD1. The CDR3 loop spans 15 amino acids. With V trimmed by 5 bases and J by 4 bases, 9 bases remained unmatched. Germline V gene data show CDR1 as MNHNY and CDR2 as SVGAGI (reference sequence). DNA for the CDR3: TGTGCCAGCAGTACCCAGCGGCAGGGGGCAGATACGCAGTATTTT. The encoded protein is CASSTQRQGADTQYF.

V and J are TRBV5-6 and TRBJ1-5; 12 bases match TRBD1. CDR1 is SGHDT and CDR2 is YYEEEE in the germline V gene. The trim removed 4 bases at V and 3 bases at J, leaving 5 bases unmatched. CDR3 size: 16 residues. The CDR3 sequence: CASSPRGQGANQPQHF. The CDR3 DNA reads as TGTGCCAGCAGCCCTAGGGGACAGGGGGCCAATCAGCCCCAGCATTTT.

V and J are TRBV6-6 and TRBJ2-5; a weak D match, TRBD2 (7 bases). Germline CDR1 is MNHNY and CDR2 is SVGAGI (reference sequence). This CDR3 spans 16 amino acids. Trimming left V 9 bases short and J 3 bases short, with 23 bases between. The CDR3 nucleotides read TGTGCCAGTGGTGGGGGGGCAGCCTTAGGGAAAGAGACCCAGTACTTC. Translated: CASGGGAALGKETQYF.

This clone was recorded once. The V call is TRBV6-6, the J call TRBJ1-4, with 8 positions matching TRBD1. The CDR3 contains 16 residues. V lost 7 bases to trimming and J lost 0 bases; unmatched junction nucleotides: 7. CDR1 MNHNY and CDR2 SVGAGI come from the germline V gene (reference sequence). Here the CDR3 DNA reads TGTGCCAGCACTCTAAGGGACAGGTCAACTAATGAAAAACTGTTTTTT. It codes for CASTLRDRSTNEKLFF.

In this sample, this clone turned up a few times. The rearrangement links TRBV7-9 to TRBJ2-1; 12 bases fit TRBD2. J lost 5 bases, V lost 4 bases, and 6 bases had no gene match. Germline CDR1 reads SEHNR; CDR2 reads FQNEAQ (reference sequence). The CDR3 totals 16 residues. CDR3 DNA sequence: TGTGCCAGCAGCTCGACTAGCGGGAGTCGGAACAATGAGCAGTTCTTC. This translates into CASSSTSGSRNNEQFF. The full variable domain, rest sourced from reference TRBV7-9 and TRBJ2-1, is DTGVSQNPRHKITKRGQNVTFRCDPISEHNRLYWYRQTLGQGPEFLTYFQNEAQLEKSRLLSDRFSAERPKGSFSTLEIQRTEQGDSAMYLCASSSTSGSRNNEQFFGPGTRLTVL.

This sequence joins TRBV9 and TRBJ1-2, with a possible D match to TRBD1 (6 bases). CDR1 and CDR2 (germline): SGDLS, YYNGEE. The CDR3 loop spans 13 amino acids. With 7 bases removed from V and 1 base from J, the gap between germline ends came to 11 bases. Written as DNA, the CDR3 is TGTGCCAGCTCAGGGGATGTTAACTATGGCTACACCTTC. It is translated as CASSGDVNYGYTF. Full variable domain (missing parts from reference TRBV9 and TRBJ1-2): DSGVTQTPKHLITATGQRVTLRCSPRSGDLSVYWYQQSLDQGLQFLIQYYNGEERAKGNILERFSAQQFPDLHSELNLSSLELGDSALYFCASSGDVNYGYTFGSGTRLTVV.